Sequencing of this TCR beta chain was carried out in a study of regulatory T cells in long-lasting Graves disease. This CDR3 region has 16 residues. The germline CDR1 and CDR2 sequences are SSHAT and FNYEAQ (reference sequence). Time point denoted: persistent/refractory GD, antithyroid drugs over 5 years with positive TRAb. The TCR library used RNA extracted from PBMCs. Patients met American Thyroid Association criteria for Graves' disease. All patients originated from an endocrinology department located in Xi'an, China. On this clonotype itself: Its matching antigen is unknown. At one of its ends the junction is not consistent with the germline gene, which may arise from a read error.

Study-wide results and limits: With persistent disease, TRBV28, TRBJ1-2 and TRBJ2-5 were the favored segments.

Library construction for TCR beta used iRepertoire HTBI primers and Arm-PCR of CDR3 regions. Each CDR3 protein gets one entry after TCRdb re-called the multiplex PCR reads with MiXCR. The profile covers under 450,000 distinct CDR3 sequences, with roughly 24% appearing a single time and approximately 27% taken by the ten largest. The clonotype comes from a woman aged 40 to 55 with Graves disease. The sequences come from peripheral blood mononuclear cells (PBMCs), collected when the disease was refractory, from a patient treated with antithyroid drugs. This chain links TRBV7-7 with TRBJ2-2; D is possibly TRBD2 (5 bases). For the CDR3, the DNA is TGTGCTAGCAGCCCACGGACGGGAATAAGAACCGGGGAGCTGTTTTTT. Protein sequence: CASSPRTGIRTGELFF. Combining the CDR3 with reference TRBV7-7 and TRBJ2-2 gives the whole variable domain GAGVSQSPRYKVTKRGQDVTLRCDPISSHATLYWYQQALGQGPEFLTYFNYEAQPDKSGLPSDRFSAERPEGSISTLTIQRTEQRDSAMYRCASSPRTGIRTGELFFGEGSRLTVL.